Listed below are T cell receptor beta chains from one sample, sequenced in a study of Graves' ophthalmopathy and Graves' hyperthyroidism. TCRdb redid the calling of the multiplex PCR reads with MiXCR, one entry per CDR3 protein. The data hold 300,000 to 500,000 distinct CDR3 sequences, with 15% observed a single time. The material sequenced was peripheral blood. These receptors all stem from a young woman with stable Graves' hyperthyroidism. Each CDR3 is given with its conserved first and last residue. Fields, in order: V gene, J gene, clone size, D gene, CDR3 protein. A D gene is named only where the DNA matches it firmly. Expanded clones are given a class, and other clones once, few, many or no size at all.

v_call: TRBV7-2; j_call: TRBJ1-1; clone_size: many; d_call: .; cdr3_aa: CASSFVQGGTEAFF
v_call: TRBV6-5; j_call: TRBJ1-3; clone_size: .; d_call: .; cdr3_aa: CASSYSPIDTIYF
v_call: TRBV6-1; j_call: TRBJ2-2; clone_size: .; d_call: TRBD2; cdr3_aa: CASSKTSGGLTGELFF
v_call: TRBV29-1; j_call: TRBJ1-1; clone_size: many; d_call: .; cdr3_aa: CSVGWDTEAFF
v_call: TRBV7-6; j_call: TRBJ1-6; clone_size: many; d_call: TRBD1; cdr3_aa: CASSVHRGGNSPLHF
v_call: TRBV29-1; j_call: TRBJ2-5; clone_size: many; d_call: TRBD2; cdr3_aa: CSGGGGFQETQYF
v_call: TRBV27; j_call: TRBJ2-5; clone_size: many; d_call: TRBD2; cdr3_aa: CASRTSGGVGETQYF
v_call: TRBV2; j_call: TRBJ1-6; clone_size: .; d_call: .; cdr3_aa: CASSKEQSSYNSPLHF
v_call: TRBV7-2; j_call: TRBJ1-1; clone_size: many; d_call: TRBD1; cdr3_aa: CASNQGGSTEAFF
v_call: TRBV19; j_call: TRBJ2-5; clone_size: few; d_call: .; cdr3_aa: CASSGGVAVQETQYF
v_call: TRBV19; j_call: TRBJ1-5; clone_size: .; d_call: .; cdr3_aa: CASRGVNGNQPQHF
v_call: TRBV20-1; j_call: TRBJ1-6; clone_size: many; d_call: TRBD1; cdr3_aa: CSAAGQGVLNSPLHF
v_call: TRBV11-2; j_call: TRBJ1-2; clone_size: many; d_call: TRBD1; cdr3_aa: CASSADRGRTHGYTF
v_call: TRBV20-1; j_call: TRBJ2-6; clone_size: many; d_call: .; cdr3_aa: CSARDSRAPSGANVLTF
v_call: TRBV13; j_call: TRBJ1-2; clone_size: many; d_call: TRBD1; cdr3_aa: CATRQGPNYGYTF
v_call: TRBV25-1; j_call: TRBJ1-6; clone_size: few; d_call: TRBD1; cdr3_aa: CASSETGTGISPLHF
v_call: TRBV5-6; j_call: TRBJ1-1; clone_size: few; d_call: .; cdr3_aa: CASSLAPGHLNTEAFF
v_call: TRBV5-1; j_call: TRBJ1-1; clone_size: .; d_call: TRBD1; cdr3_aa: CASSLALVQGVTEAFF
v_call: TRBV11-2; j_call: TRBJ2-5; clone_size: once; d_call: .; cdr3_aa: CASSSATLQETKNF
v_call: TRBV9; j_call: TRBJ1-1; clone_size: .; d_call: TRBD1; cdr3_aa: CASSAYHRGYEAFF
v_call: TRBV3-1; j_call: TRBJ2-7; clone_size: .; d_call: TRBD2; cdr3_aa: CASSQHRTPSGGVHEQYF
v_call: TRBV6-2/TRBV6-3; j_call: TRBJ1-2; clone_size: .; d_call: TRBD1; cdr3_aa: CASSGQGRYGYTF
v_call: TRBV14; j_call: TRBJ2-7; clone_size: many; d_call: .; cdr3_aa: CASSRAGTLTYEQYF
v_call: TRBV28; j_call: TRBJ2-5; clone_size: many; d_call: TRBD2; cdr3_aa: CASSFVSGGRDWETQYF
v_call: TRBV6-5; j_call: TRBJ2-7; clone_size: many; d_call: .; cdr3_aa: CASSRKAQGSYEQYF
v_call: TRBV6-2/TRBV6-3; j_call: TRBJ2-7; clone_size: many; d_call: .; cdr3_aa: CASSLLTRAYEQYF
v_call: TRBV11-2; j_call: TRBJ2-5; clone_size: many; d_call: TRBD2; cdr3_aa: CASSLTTSGGETQYF
v_call: TRBV5-1; j_call: TRBJ2-7; clone_size: .; d_call: TRBD1; cdr3_aa: CASSGRGQYEQYF
v_call: TRBV2; j_call: TRBJ2-7; clone_size: many; d_call: .; cdr3_aa: CASSDVASYEQYF
v_call: TRBV24-1; j_call: TRBJ2-2; clone_size: many; d_call: .; cdr3_aa: CATSDLPRTGELFF
v_call: TRBV9; j_call: TRBJ2-6; clone_size: few; d_call: .; cdr3_aa: CASSGGLQLGKANVLTF
v_call: TRBV2; j_call: TRBJ2-5; clone_size: many; d_call: .; cdr3_aa: CASSESSNQETQYF
v_call: TRBV7-2; j_call: TRBJ1-2; clone_size: .; d_call: TRBD1; cdr3_aa: CASIRQGVYGYTF
v_call: TRBV20-1; j_call: TRBJ2-6; clone_size: few; d_call: TRBD1; cdr3_aa: CSAKQGAVGANVLTF
v_call: TRBV29-1; j_call: TRBJ1-3; clone_size: .; d_call: TRBD1; cdr3_aa: CSALGQGATSGNTIYF
v_call: TRBV18; j_call: TRBJ1-6; clone_size: many; d_call: .; cdr3_aa: CASSRQGAGPLHF
v_call: TRBV7-2; j_call: TRBJ2-7; clone_size: many; d_call: .; cdr3_aa: CASSLVPDSYEQYF
v_call: TRBV15; j_call: TRBJ2-5; clone_size: many; d_call: .; cdr3_aa: CATSRTIGQGETQYF
v_call: TRBV5-1; j_call: TRBJ1-2; clone_size: many; d_call: .; cdr3_aa: CASSLSDNYGYTF
v_call: TRBV6-2/TRBV6-3; j_call: TRBJ2-5; clone_size: .; d_call: .; cdr3_aa: CASSFWTDQETQYF
v_call: TRBV15; j_call: TRBJ2-7; clone_size: many; d_call: .; cdr3_aa: CATSRDPPLPYEQYF
v_call: TRBV29-1; j_call: TRBJ1-2; clone_size: many; d_call: TRBD1; cdr3_aa: CSALAGQNNYGYTF
v_call: TRBV6-1; j_call: TRBJ1-5; clone_size: many; d_call: .; cdr3_aa: CASKGSGYSNQPQHF
v_call: TRBV9; j_call: TRBJ1-5; clone_size: many; d_call: .; cdr3_aa: CASSGTDAKGDQPQHF
v_call: TRBV19; j_call: TRBJ1-2; clone_size: many; d_call: .; cdr3_aa: CASRPWEGSNYGYTF
v_call: TRBV6-5; j_call: TRBJ2-5; clone_size: many; d_call: .; cdr3_aa: CASSYFPTETQYF
v_call: TRBV6-4; j_call: TRBJ2-6; clone_size: many; d_call: .; cdr3_aa: CASSDGVSGANVLTF
v_call: TRBV7-2; j_call: TRBJ1-1; clone_size: many; d_call: .; cdr3_aa: CASSPPYSRNTEAFF
v_call: TRBV14; j_call: TRBJ2-7; clone_size: .; d_call: .; cdr3_aa: CASSQVMGLYEQYF
v_call: TRBV25-1; j_call: TRBJ1-2; clone_size: many; d_call: TRBD1; cdr3_aa: CASRGAGGARDGYTF
v_call: TRBV7-2; j_call: TRBJ2-7; clone_size: many; d_call: TRBD1; cdr3_aa: CASSSRQGAFYEQYF
v_call: TRBV20-1; j_call: TRBJ2-7; clone_size: .; d_call: .; cdr3_aa: CSARDGGGYYEQYF
v_call: TRBV6-1; j_call: TRBJ2-7; clone_size: once; d_call: TRBD2; cdr3_aa: CASRIRRASGAYEQYF
v_call: TRBV4-1; j_call: TRBJ2-5; clone_size: .; d_call: .; cdr3_aa: CASSQAVTGWETQYF
v_call: TRBV11-2; j_call: TRBJ2-7; clone_size: many; d_call: .; cdr3_aa: CASSLEGGRGSYEQYF